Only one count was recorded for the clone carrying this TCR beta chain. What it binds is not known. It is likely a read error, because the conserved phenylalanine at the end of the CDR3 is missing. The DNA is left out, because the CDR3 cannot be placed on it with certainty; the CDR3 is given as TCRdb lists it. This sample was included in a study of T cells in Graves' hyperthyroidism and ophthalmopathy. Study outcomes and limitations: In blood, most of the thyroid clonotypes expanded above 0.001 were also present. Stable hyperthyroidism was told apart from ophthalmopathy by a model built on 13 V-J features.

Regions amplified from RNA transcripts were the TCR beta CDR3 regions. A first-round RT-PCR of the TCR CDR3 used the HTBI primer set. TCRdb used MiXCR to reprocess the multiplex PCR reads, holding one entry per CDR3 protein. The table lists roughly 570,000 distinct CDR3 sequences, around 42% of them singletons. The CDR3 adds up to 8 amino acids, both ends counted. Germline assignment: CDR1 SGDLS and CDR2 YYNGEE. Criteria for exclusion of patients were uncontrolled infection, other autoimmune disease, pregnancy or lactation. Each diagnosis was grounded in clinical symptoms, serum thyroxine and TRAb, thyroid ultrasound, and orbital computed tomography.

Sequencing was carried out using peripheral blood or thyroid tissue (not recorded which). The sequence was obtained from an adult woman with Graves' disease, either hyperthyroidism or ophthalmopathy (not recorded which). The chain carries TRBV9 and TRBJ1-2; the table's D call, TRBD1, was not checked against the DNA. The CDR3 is CASSVGSR.